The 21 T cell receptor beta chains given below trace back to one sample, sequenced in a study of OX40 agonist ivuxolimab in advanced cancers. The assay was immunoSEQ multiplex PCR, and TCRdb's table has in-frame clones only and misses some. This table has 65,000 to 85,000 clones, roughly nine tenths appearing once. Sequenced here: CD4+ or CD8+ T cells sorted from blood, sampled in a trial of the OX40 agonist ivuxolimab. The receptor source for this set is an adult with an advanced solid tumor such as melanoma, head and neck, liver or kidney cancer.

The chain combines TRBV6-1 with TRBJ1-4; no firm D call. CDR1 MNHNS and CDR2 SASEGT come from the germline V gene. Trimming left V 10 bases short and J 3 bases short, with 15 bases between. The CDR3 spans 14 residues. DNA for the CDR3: TGTGCCACAGGCCTCCTTGGGGCTAATGAAAAACTGTTTTTT. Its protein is CATGLLGANEKLFF.

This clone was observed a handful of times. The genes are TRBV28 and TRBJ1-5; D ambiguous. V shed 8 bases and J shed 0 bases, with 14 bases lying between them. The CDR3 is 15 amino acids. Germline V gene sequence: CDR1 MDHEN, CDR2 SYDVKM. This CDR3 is CASLQRRSSNQPQHF. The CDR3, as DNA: TGTGCCAGCTTACAAAGACGGTCTAGCAATCAGCCCCAGCATTTT.

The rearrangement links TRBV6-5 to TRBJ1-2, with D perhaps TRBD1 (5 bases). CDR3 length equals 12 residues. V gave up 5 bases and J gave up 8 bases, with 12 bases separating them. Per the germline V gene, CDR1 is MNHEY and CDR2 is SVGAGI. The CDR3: CASSQGREGYTF. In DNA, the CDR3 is TGTGCCAGCAGTCAGGGAAGAGAAGGCTACACCTTC.

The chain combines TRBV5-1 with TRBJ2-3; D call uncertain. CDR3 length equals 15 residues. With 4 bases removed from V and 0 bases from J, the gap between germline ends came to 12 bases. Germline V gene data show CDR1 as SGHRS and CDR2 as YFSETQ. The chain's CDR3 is CASSVDGTSTDTQYF. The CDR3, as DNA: TGCGCCAGCAGCGTCGACGGAACTAGCACAGATACGCAGTATTTT.

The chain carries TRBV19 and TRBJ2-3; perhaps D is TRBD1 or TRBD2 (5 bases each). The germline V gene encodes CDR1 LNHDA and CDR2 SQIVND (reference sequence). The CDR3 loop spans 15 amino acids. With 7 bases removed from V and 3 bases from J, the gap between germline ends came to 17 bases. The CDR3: CASKAHEGLTDTQYF. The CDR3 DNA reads TGTGCCAGTAAAGCTCACGAGGGGCTGACAGATACGCAGTATTTT.

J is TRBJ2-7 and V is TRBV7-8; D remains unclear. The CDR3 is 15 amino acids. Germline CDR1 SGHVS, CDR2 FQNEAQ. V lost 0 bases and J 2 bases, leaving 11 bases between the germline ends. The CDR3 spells CASSLAPTVTYEQYF. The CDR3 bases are TGTGCCAGCAGCTTAGCTCCGACCGTTACCTACGAGCAGTACTTC.

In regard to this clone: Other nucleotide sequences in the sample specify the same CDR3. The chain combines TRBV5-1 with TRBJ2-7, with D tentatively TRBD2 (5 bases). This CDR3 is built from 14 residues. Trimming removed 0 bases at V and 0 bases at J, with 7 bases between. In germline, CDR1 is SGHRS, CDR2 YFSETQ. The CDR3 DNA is TGCGCCAGCAGCTTGGCTGGGAGCTCCTACGAGCAGTACTTC. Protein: CASSLAGSSYEQYF.

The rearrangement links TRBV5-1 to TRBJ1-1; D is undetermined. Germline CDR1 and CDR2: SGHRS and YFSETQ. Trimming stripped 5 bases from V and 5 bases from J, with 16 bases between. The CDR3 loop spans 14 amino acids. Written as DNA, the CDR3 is TGCGCCAGCAGATTCGCAGCCTCGACGACTGAAGCTTTCTTT. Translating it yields CASRFAASTTEAFF. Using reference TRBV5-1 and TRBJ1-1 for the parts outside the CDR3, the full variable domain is KAGVTQTPRYLIKTRGQQVTLSCSPISGHRSVSWYQQTPGQGLQFLFEYFSETQRNKGNFPGRFSGRQFSNSRSEMNVSTLELGDSALYLCASRFAASTTEAFFGQGTRLTVV.

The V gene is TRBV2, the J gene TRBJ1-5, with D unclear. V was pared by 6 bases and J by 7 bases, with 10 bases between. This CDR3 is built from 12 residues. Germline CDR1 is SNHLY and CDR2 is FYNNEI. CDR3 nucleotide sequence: TGTGCCAGCAGGGAGGGTGGGCAGCCCCAGCATTTT. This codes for CASREGGQPQHF.

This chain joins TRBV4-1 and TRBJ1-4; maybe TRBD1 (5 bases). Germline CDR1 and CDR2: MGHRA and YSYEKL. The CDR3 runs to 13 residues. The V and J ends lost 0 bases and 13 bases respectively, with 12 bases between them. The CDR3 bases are TGCGCCAGCAGCCAAGATCGGGTTGGGACACTGTTTTTT. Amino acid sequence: CASSQDRVGTLFF.

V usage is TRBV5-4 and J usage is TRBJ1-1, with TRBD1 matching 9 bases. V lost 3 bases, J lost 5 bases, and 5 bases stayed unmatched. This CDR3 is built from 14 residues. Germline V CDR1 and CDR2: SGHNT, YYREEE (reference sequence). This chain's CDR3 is CASSSQGAYTEAFF. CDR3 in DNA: TGTGCCAGCAGCTCACAGGGGGCCTATACTGAAGCTTTCTTT. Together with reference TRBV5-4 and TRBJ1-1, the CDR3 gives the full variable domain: ETGVTQSPTHLIKTRGQQVTLRCSSQSGHNTVSWYQQALGQGPQFIFQYYREEENGRGNFPPRFSGLQFPNYSSELNVNALELDDSALYLCASSSQGAYTEAFFGQGTRLTVV.

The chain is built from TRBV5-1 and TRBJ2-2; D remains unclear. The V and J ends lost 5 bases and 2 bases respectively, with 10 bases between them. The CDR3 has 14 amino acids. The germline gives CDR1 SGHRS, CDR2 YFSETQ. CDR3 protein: CASRWVFNTGELFF. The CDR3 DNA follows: TGCGCCAGCAGATGGGTCTTTAACACCGGGGAGCTGTTTTTT.

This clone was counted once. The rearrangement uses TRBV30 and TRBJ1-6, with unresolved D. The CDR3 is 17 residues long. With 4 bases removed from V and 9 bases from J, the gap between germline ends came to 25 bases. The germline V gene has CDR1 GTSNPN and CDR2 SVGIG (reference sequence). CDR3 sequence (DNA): TGTGCCTGGACCTCAACATTCGGGCGGCTTATGAGTTCACCCCTCCACTTT. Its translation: CAWTSTFGRLMSSPLHF.

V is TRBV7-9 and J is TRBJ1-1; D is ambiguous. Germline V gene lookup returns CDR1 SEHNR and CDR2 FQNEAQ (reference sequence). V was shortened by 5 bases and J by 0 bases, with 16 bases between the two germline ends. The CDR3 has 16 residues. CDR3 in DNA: TGTGCCAGCAGCCCCCTTTCAGGAGGGATGAACACTGAAGCTTTCTTT. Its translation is CASSPLSGGMNTEAFF. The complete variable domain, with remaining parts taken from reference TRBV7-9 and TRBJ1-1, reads DTGVSQNPRHKITKRGQNVTFRCDPISEHNRLYWYRQTLGQGPEFLTYFQNEAQLEKSRLLSDRFSAERPKGSFSTLEIQRTEQGDSAMYLCASSPLSGGMNTEAFFGQGTRLTVV.

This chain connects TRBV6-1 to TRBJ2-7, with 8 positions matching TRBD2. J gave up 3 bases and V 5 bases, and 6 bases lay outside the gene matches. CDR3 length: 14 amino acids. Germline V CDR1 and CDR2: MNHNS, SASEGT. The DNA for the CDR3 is TGTGCCAGCAGTCAGTCTCTAGCGGGCTACGAGCAGTACTTC. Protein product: CASSQSLAGYEQYF.

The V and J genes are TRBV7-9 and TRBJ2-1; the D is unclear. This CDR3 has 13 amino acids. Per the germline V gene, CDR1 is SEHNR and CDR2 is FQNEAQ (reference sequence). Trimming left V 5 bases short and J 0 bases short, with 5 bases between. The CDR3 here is CASSGSSYNEQFF. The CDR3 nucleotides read TGTGCCAGCAGCGGAAGCTCCTACAATGAGCAGTTCTTC. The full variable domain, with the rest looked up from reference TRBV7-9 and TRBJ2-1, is DTGVSQNPRHKITKRGQNVTFRCDPISEHNRLYWYRQTLGQGPEFLTYFQNEAQLEKSRLLSDRFSAERPKGSFSTLEIQRTEQGDSAMYLCASSGSSYNEQFFGPGTRLTVL.

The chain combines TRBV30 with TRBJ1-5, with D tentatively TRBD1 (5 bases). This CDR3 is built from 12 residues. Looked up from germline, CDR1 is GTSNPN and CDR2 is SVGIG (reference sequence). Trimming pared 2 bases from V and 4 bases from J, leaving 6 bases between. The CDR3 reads CAWSQGNQPQHF. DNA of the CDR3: TGTGCCTGGAGTCAGGGAAATCAGCCCCAGCATTTT. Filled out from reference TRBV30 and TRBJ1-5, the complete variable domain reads SQTIHQWPATLVQPVGSPLSLECTVEGTSNPNLYWYRQAAGRGLQLLFYSVGIGQISSEVPQNLSASRPQDRQFILSSKKLLLSDSGFYLCAWSQGNQPQHFGDGTRLSIL.

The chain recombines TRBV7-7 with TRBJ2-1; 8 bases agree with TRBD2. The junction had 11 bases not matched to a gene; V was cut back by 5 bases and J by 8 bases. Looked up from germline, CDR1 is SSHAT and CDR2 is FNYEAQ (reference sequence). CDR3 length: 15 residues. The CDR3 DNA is TGTGCCAGCAGCCTCCGAGCGGGAGAGGTCTATGAGCAGTTCTTC. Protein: CASSLRAGEVYEQFF.

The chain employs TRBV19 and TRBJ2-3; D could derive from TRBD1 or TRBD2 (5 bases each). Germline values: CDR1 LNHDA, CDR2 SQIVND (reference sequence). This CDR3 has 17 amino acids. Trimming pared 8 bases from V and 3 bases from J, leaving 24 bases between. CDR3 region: CASSLSRRGFGTDTQYF. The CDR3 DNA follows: TGTGCCAGTTCCCTCAGTCGTCGGGGCTTTGGAACAGATACGCAGTATTTT.

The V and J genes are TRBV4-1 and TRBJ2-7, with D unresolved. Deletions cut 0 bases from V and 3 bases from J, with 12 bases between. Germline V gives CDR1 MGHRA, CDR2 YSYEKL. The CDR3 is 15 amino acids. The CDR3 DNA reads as TGCGCCAGCAGCCAAGAGGTAGCCAGCCTCTACGAGCAGTACTTC. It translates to CASSQEVASLYEQYF.

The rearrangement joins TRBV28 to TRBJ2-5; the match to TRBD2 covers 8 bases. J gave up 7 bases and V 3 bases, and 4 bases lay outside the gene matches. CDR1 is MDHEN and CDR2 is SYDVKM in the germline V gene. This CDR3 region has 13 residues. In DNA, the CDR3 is TGTGCCAGCAGTTTTCAGGCGGGAGGGACCCAGTACTTC. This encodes CASSFQAGGTQYF. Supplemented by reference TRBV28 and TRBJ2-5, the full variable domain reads DVKVTQSSRYLVKRTGEKVFLECVQDMDHENMFWYRQDPGLGLRLIYFSYDVKMKEKGDIPEGYSVSREKKERFSLILESASTNQTSMYLCASSFQAGGTQYFGPGTRLLVL.